This TCR beta chain was observed in a study of human T cells and chemical hapten exposure. Time point noted: patch test 1, 2 weeks after DPC sensitization. Described treatment: therapeutic diphenylcyclopropenone sensitization with weekly scalp DPC. TCRdb recomputed calls from the RACE reads with MiXCR, one row per CDR3 protein. The profile shows 150,000 to 200,000 distinct CDR3 sequences, approximately 15% of them singletons. This CDR3 is 15 amino acids long. Germline assignment: CDR1 ENHRY and CDR2 SYGVKD. Unmatched junction bases numbered 5, after V lost 3 bases and J lost 1 base. The source was whole blood, collected in connection with sensitization to the hapten diphenylcyclopropenone (DPC). The chain employs TRBV10-3 and TRBJ2-7; 8 bases are shared with TRBD2. The TCR originated in a woman aged 30 to 39 with alopecia areata. Some clones in this sample may be carry-over from other donors' samples. The CDR3 DNA reads TGTGCCATCAGTGATAGCGGGACACTATCCTACGAGCAGTACTTC. Translating it yields CAISDSGTLSYEQYF.